This note documents a single TCR beta chain sequence. The antigen remains undetermined. From alopecia areata patients, lesional scalp punch biopsies and peripheral blood were collected. The data were taken from a study of CD8+ T cells in alopecia areata. Extracted from the samples, RNA was reverse transcribed into cDNA to serve as the sequencing template. Clones were read by immunoSEQ multiplex PCR, and TCRdb kept only the in-frame ones, dropping some. The repertoire holds some 170,000 clones, with roughly 70% as singletons. General study findings and limits: Mice gave a clearer picture of TCR sharing than patients did, possibly for HLA-related reasons. Sequenced scalp T cells also include alphabeta T cells resident in normal skin.

V was clipped by 2 bases and J by 6 bases; unmatched bases: 16. CDR3 size: 18 residues. The V gene's germline CDR1 is SGHDT and CDR2 YYEEEE. This clonotype was obtained from a human donor with alopecia areata. The genes are TRBV5-6 and TRBJ2-1; 8 positions agree with TRBD2. The sequenced sample was CD8+ T cells sorted from blood, obtained at week 0. The CDR3 DNA reads TGTGCCAGCAGCTTTTCCTTCGCACTAGCGGATGTCGGCAATGAGCAGTTCTTC. Encoded protein: CASSFSFALADVGNEQFF.